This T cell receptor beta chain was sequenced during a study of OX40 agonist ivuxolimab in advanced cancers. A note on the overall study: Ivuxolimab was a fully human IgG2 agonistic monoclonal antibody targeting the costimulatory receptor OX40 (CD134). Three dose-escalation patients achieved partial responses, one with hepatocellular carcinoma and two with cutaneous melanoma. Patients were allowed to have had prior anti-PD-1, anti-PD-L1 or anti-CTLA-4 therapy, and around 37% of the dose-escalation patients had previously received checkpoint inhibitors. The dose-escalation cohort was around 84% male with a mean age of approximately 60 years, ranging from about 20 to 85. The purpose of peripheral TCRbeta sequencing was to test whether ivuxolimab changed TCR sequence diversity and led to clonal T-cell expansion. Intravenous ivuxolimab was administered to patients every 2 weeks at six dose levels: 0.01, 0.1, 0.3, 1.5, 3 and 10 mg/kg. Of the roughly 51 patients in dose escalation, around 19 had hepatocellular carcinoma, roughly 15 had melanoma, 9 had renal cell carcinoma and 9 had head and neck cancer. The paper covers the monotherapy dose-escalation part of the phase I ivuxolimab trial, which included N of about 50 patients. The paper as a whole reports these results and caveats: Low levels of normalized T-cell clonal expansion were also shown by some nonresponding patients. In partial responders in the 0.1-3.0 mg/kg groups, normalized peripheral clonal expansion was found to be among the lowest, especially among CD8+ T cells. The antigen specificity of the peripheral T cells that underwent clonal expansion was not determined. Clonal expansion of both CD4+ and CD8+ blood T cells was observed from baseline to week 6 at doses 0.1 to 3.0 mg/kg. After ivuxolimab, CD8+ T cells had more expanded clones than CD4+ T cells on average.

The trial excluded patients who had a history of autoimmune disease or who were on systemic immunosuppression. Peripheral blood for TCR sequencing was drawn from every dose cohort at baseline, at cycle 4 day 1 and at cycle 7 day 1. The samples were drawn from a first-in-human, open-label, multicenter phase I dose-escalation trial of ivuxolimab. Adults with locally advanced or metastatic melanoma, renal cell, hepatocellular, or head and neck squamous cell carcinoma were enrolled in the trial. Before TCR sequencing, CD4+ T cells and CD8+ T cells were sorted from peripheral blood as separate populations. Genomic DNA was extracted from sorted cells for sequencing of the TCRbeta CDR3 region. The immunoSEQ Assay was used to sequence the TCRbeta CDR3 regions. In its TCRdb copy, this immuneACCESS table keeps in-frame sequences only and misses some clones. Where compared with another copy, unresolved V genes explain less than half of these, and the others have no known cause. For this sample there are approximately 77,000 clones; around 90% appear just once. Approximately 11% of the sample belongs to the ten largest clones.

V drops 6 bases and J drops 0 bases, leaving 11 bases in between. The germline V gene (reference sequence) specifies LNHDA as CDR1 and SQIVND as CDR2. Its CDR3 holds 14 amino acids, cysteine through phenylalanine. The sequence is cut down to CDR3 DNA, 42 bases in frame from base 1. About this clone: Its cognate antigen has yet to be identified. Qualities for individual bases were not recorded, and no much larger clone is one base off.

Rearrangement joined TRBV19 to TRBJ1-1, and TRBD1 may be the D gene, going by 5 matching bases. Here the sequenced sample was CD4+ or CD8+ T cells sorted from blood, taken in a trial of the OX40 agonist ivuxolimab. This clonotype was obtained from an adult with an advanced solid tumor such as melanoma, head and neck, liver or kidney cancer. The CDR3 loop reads CASSTGIVNTEAFF. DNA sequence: TGTGCCAGTAGCACAGGTATAGTGAACACTGAAGCTTTCTTT.